This T cell receptor beta chain stems from a study of blood T cells in healthy people across ages. Study at large: About one barcoded beta molecule per two T cells was captured by template switching. Broader study findings: A roughly linear age-dependent decrease characterized TCR beta diversity per million T cells. Any changes in expanded clonotypes were possibly confounded, as donor CMV status remained unknown.

About 10 milliliters of peripheral blood were drawn from each donor into EDTA-treated tubes. Together with a sample-barcoded 5' primer, a J-beta primer mix was included in a second PCR lasting about 7 to 12 cycles. TCRdb itself ran the 5' RACE reads through MiXCR, one entry per CDR3 protein. The sample contains 1.5 million to 2 million distinct CDR3 sequences, 28% of which appear only once. With respect to this clonotype: As yet, its antigen is unknown.

This clonotype was obtained from a woman aged 25 to 39 in good health. The sequencing sample was made of blood.

The CDR3 region is CASSWTPGPSTDTQYF. The CDR3 DNA reads TGTGCCAGCAGTTGGACCCCCGGACCCAGCACAGATACGCAGTATTTT. The rearrangement joins TRBV27 to TRBJ2-3; no definite D call. V was trimmed by 4 bases and J by 0 bases, leaving 14 bases between them. Germline V lookup: CDR1 MNHEY, CDR2 SMNVEV (reference sequence). CDR3 length: 16 amino acids.